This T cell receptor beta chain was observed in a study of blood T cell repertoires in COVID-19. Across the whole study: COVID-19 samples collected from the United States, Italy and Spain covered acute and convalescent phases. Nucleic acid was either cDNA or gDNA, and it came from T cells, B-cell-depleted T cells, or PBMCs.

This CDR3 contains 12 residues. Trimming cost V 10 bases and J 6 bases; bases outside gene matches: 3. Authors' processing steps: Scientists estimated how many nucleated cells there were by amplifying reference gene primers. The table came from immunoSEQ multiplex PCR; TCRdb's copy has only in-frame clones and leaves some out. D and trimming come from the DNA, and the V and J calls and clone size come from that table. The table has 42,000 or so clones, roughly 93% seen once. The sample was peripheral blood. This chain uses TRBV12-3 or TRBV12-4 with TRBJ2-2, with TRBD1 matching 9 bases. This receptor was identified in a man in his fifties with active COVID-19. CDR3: CATRQGAGELFF. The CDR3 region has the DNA TGTGCCACCCGACAGGGGGCCGGGGAGCTGTTTTTT.